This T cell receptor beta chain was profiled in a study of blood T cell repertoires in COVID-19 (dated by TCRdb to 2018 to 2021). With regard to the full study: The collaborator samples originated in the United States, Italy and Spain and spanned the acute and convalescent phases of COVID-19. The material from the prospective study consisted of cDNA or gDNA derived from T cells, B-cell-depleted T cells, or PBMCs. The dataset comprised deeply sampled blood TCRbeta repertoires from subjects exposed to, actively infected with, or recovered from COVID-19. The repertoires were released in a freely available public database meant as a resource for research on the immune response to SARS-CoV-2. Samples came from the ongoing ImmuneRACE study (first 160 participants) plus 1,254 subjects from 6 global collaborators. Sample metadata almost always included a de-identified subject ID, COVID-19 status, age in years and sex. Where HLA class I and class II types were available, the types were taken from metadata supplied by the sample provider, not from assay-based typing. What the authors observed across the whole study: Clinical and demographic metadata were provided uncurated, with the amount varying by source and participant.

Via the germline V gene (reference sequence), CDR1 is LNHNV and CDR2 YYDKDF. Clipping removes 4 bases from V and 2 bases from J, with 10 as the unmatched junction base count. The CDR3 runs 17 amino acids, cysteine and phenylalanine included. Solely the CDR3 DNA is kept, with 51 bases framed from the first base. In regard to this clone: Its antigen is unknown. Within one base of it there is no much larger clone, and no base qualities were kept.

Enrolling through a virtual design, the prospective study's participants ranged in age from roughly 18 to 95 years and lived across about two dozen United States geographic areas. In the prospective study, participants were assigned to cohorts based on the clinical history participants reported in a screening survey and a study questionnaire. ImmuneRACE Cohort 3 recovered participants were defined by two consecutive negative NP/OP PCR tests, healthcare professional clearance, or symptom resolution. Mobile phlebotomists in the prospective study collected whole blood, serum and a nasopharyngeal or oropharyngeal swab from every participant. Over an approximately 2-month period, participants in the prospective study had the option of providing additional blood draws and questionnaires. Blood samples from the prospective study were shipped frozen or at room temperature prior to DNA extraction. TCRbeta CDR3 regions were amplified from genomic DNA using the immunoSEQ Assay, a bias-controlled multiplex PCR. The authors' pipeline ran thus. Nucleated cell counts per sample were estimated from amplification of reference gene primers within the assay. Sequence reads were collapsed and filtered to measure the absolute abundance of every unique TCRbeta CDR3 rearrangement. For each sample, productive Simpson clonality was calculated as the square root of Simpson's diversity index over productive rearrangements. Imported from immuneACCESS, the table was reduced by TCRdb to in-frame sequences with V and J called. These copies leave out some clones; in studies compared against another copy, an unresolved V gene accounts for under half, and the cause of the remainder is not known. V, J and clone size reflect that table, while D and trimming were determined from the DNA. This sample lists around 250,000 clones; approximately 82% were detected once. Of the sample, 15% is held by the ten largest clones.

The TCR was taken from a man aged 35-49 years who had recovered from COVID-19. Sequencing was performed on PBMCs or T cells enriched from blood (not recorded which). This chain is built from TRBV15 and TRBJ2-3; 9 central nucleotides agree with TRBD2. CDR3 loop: CATSKAGGRGATDTQYF. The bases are TGTGCCACCAGCAAGGCGGGGGGGCGAGGGGCCACAGATACGCAGTATTTT.